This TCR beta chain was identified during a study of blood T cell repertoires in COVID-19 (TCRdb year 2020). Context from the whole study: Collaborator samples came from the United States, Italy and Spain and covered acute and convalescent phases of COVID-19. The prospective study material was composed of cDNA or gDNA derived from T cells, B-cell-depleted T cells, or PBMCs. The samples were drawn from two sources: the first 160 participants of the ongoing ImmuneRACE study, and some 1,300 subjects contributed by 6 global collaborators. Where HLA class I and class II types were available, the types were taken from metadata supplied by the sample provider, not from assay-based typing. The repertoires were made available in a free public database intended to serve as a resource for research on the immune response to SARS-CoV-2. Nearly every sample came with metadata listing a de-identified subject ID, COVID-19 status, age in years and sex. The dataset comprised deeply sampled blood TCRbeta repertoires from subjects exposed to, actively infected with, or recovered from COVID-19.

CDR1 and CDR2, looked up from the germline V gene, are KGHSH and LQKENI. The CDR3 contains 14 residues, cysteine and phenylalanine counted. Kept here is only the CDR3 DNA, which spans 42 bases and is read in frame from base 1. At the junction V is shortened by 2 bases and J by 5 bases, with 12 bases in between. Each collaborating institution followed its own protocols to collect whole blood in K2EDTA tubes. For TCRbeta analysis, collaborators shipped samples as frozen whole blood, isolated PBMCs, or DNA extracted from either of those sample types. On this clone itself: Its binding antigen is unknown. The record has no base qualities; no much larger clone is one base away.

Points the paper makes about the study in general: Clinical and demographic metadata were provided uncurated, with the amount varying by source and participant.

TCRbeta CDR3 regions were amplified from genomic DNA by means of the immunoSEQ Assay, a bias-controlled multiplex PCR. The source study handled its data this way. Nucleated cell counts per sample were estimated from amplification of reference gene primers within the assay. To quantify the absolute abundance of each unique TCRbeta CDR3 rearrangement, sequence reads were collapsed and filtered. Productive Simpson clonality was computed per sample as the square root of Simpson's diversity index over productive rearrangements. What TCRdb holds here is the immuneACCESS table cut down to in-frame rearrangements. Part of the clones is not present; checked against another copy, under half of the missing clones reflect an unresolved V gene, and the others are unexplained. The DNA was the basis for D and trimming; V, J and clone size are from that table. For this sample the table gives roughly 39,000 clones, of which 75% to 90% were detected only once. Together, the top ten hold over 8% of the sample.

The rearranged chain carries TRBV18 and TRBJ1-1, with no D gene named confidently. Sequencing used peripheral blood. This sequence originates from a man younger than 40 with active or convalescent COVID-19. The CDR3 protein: CASSPEPGRTEAFF. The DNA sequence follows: TGTGCCAGCTCACCAGAGCCGGGTCGGACTGAAGCTTTCTTT.